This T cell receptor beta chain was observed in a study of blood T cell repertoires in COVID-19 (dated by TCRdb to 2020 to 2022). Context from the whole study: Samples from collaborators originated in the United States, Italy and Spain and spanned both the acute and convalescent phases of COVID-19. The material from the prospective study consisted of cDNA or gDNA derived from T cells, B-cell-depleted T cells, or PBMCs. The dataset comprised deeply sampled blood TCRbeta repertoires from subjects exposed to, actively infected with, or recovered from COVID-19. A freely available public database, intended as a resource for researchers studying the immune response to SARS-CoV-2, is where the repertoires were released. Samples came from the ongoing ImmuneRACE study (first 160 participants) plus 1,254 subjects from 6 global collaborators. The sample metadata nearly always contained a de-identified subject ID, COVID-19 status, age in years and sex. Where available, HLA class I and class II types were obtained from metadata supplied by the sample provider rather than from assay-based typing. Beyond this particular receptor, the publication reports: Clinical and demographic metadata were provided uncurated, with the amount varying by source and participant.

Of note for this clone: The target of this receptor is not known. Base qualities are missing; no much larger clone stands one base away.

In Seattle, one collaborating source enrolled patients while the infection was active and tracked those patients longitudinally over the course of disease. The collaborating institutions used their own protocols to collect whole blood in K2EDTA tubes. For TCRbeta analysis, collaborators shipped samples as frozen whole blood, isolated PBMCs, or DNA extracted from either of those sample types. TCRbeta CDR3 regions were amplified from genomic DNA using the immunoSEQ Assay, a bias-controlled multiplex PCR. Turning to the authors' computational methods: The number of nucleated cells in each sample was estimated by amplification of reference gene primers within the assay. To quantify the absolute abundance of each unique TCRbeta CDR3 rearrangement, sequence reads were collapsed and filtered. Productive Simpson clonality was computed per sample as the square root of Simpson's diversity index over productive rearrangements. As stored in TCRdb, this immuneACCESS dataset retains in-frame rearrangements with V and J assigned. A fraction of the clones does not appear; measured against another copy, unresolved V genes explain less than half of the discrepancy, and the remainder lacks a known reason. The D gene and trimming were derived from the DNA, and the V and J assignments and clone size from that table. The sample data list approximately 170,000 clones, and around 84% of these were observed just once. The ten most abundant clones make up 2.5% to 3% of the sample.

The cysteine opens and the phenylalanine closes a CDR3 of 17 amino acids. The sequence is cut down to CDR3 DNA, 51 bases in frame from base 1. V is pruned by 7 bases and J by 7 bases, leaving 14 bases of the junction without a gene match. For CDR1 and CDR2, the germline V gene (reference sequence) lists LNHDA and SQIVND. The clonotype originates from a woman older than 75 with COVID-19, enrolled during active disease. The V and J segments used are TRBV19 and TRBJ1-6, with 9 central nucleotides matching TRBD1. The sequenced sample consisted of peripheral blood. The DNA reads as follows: TGTGCCAGTACGTCGACCGGGGGACAGGGTATGAATTCACCCCTCCACTTT. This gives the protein CASTSTGGQGMNSPLHF. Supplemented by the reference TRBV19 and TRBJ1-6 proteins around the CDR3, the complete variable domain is DGGITQSPKYLFRKEGQNVTLSCEQNLNHDAMYWYRQDPGQGLRLIYYSQIVNDFQKGDIAEGYSVSREKKESFPLTVTSAQKNPTAFYLCASTSTGGQGMNSPLHFGNGTRLTVT.